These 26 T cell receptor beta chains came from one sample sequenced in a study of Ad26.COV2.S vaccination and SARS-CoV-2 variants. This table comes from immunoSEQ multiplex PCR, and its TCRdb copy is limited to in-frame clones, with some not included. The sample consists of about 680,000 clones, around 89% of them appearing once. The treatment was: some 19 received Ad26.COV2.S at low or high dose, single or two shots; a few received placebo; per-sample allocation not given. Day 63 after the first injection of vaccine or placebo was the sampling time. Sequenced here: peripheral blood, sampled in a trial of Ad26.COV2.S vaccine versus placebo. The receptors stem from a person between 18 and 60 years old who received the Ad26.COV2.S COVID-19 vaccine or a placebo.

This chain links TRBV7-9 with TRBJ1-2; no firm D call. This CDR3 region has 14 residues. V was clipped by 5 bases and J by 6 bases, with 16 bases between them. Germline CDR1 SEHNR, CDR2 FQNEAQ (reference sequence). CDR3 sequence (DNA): TGTGCCAGCAGCCTCGGGGAGGGTAATAATGGCTACACCTTC. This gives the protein CASSLGEGNNGYTF.

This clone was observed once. CDR3 amino acids: CASSGIGGQGITEAFF. The CDR3 coding sequence is TGTGCCAGCAGCGGTATTGGGGGACAAGGGATCACTGAAGCTTTCTTT. J is TRBJ1-1 and V is TRBV14; D may be TRBD1 (6 bases). The germline V gene encodes CDR1 SGHDN and CDR2 FVKESK. The germline V and J ends were trimmed by 5 bases and 4 bases, with 20 bases remaining between them. This CDR3 region has 16 residues. Full variable domain (missing parts from reference TRBV14 and TRBJ1-1): EAGVTQFPSHSVIEKGQTVTLRCDPISGHDNLYWYRRVMGKEIKFLLHFVKESKQDESGMPNNRFLAERTGGTYSTLKVQPAELEDSGVYFCASSGIGGQGITEAFFGQGTRLTVV.

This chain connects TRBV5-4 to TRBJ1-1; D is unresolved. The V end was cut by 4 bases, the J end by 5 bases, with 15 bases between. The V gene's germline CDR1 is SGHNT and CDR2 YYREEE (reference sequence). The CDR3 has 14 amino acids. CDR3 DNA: TGTGCCAGCAGCCCGGGTAAGGGCAGGACTGAAGCTTTCTTT. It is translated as CASSPGKGRTEAFF.

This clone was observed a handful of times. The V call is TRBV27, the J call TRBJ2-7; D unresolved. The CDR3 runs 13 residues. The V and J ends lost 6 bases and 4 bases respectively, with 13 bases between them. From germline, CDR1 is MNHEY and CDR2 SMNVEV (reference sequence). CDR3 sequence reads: CASRGKGFYEQYF. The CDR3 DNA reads TGTGCCAGCAGGGGTAAAGGGTTTTACGAGCAGTACTTC.

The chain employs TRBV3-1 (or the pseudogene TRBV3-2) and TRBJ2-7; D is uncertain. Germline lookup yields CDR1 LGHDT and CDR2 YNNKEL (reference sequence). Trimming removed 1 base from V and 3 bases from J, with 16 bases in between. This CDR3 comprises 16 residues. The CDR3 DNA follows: TGTGCCAGCAGCCAAGGGGTTAGGACGAGGATCTACGAGCAGTACTTC. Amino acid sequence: CASSQGVRTRIYEQYF.

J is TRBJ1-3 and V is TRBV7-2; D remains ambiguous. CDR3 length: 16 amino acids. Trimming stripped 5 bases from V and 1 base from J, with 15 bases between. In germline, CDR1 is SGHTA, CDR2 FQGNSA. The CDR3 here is CASSAHDPASGNTIYF. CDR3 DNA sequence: TGTGCCAGCAGCGCTCACGATCCGGCTTCTGGAAACACCATATATTTT.

The CDR3 protein is CASSIEGRGSSYEQYF. The CDR3 coding sequence is TGTGCCAGTAGTATAGAGGGGCGCGGGAGCTCCTACGAGCAGTACTTC. The chain joins TRBV19 to TRBJ2-7, with TRBD2 matching 7 bases. V gave up 0 bases and J gave up 0 bases; unmatched junction bases: 5. This CDR3 has 16 amino acids. Germline V gene lookup returns CDR1 LNHDA and CDR2 SQIVND (reference sequence).

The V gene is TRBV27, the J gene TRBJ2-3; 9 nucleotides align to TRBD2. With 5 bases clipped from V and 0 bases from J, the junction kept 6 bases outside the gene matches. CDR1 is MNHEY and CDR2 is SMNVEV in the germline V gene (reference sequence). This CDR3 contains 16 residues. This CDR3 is CASSLRGGRSTDTQYF. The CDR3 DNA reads TGTGCCAGCAGTCTGCGGGGGGGCCGGAGCACAGATACGCAGTATTTT.

The CDR3: CASSTGQVVREKLFF. The CDR3 DNA sequence: TGTGCCAGCAGCACCGGACAGGTCGTAAGGGAAAAACTGTTTTTT. The chain couples TRBV7-9 to TRBJ1-4; 7 positions match TRBD1. Germline V gives CDR1 SEHNR, CDR2 FQNEAQ (reference sequence). The J segment lost 8 bases and the V segment lost 5 bases, leaving 11 bases of the junction unmatched. The CDR3 loop spans 15 amino acids.

In DNA form, the CDR3 reads TGCGCCAGCAGTGACAGGGGGCCACTCACAGATACGCAGTATTTT. Its protein is CASSDRGPLTDTQYF. The rearrangement joins TRBV10-1 to TRBJ2-3; 8 bases line up with TRBD1. This CDR3 spans 15 amino acids. The V segment lost 3 bases and the J segment 2 bases; nucleotides outside the gene matches: 4. Germline V gene sequence: CDR1 WNHNN, CDR2 SYGVQD (reference sequence).

In nucleotides, the CDR3 is TGTGCCAGCAGAGTCTTCGGGCAGGTGAACACTGAAGCTTTCTTT. It is translated as CASRVFGQVNTEAFF. The J gene is TRBJ1-1, the V gene TRBV11-2; D uncertain. Germline V lookup: CDR1 SGHAT, CDR2 FQNNGV. Trimming removed 6 bases at V and 0 bases at J, with 14 bases between. The length of the CDR3 is 15 residues.

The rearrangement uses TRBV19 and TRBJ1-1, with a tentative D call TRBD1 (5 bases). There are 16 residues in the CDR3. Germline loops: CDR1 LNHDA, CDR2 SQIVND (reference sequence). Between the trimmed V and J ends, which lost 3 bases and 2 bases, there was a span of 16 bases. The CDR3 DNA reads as TGTGCCAGTAGTATCCCTCGGAGGGACCCAAACACTGAAGCTTTCTTT. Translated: CASSIPRRDPNTEAFF.

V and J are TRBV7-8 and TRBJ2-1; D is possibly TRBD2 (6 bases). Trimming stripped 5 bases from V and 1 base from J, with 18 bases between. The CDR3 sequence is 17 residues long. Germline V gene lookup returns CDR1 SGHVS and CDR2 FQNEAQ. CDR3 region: CASSPSWGGTSYNEQFF. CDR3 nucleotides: TGTGCCAGCAGCCCATCGTGGGGCGGGACTTCCTACAATGAGCAGTTCTTC.

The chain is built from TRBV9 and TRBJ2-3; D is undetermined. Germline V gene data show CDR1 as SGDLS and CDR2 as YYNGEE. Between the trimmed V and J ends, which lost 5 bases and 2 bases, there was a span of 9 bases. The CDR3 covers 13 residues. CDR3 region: CASSRASTDTQYF. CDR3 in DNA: TGTGCCAGCAGTCGAGCGTCCACAGATACGCAGTATTTT.

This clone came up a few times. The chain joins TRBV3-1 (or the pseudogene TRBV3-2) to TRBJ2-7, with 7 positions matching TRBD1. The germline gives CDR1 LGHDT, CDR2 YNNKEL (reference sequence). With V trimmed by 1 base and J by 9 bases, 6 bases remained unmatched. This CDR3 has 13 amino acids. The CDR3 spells CASSQADWDRQYF. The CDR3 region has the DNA TGTGCCAGCAGCCAAGCGGATTGGGACAGGCAGTACTTC.

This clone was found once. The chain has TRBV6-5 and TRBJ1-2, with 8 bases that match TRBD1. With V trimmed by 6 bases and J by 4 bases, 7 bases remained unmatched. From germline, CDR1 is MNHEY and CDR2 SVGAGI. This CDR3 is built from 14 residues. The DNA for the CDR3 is TGTGCCAGCAGACCTTCCGGGACAGGCTATGGCTACACCTTC. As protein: CASRPSGTGYGYTF.

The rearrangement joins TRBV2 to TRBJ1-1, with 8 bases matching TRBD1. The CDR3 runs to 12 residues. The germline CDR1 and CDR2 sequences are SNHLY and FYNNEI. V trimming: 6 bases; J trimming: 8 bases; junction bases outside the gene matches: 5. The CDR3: CASREDREEAFF. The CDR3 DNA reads TGTGCCAGCAGGGAGGACAGGGAAGAAGCTTTCTTT.

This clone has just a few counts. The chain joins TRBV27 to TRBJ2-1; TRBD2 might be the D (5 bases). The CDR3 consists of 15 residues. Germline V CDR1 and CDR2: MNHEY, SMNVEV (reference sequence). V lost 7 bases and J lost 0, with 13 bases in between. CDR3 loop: CASTRSVSSYNEQFF. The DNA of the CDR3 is TGTGCCAGCACCCGTAGCGTATCCTCCTACAATGAGCAGTTCTTC.

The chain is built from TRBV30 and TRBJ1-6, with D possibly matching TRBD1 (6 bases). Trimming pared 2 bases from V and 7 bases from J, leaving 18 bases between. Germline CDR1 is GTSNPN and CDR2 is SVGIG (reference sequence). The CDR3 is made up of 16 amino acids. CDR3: CAWSNLGGGKNSPLHF. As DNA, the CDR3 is TGTGCCTGGAGTAATCTTGGGGGCGGTAAGAATTCACCCCTCCACTTT.

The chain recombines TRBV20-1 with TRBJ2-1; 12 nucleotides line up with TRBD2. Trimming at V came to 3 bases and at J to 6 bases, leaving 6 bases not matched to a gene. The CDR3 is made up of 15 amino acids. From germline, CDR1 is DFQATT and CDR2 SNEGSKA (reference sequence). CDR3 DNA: TGCAGTGCTAGTGCTAGCGGGGGGGCCCCCAATGAGCAGTTCTTC. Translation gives CSASASGGAPNEQFF.

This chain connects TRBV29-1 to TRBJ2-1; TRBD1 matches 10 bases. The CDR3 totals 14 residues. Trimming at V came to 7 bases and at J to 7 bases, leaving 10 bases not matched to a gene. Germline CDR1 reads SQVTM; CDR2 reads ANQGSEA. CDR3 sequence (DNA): TGCAGCGGGTACCGGGACAGGGGAATGAATGAGCAGTTCTTC. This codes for CSGYRDRGMNEQFF.

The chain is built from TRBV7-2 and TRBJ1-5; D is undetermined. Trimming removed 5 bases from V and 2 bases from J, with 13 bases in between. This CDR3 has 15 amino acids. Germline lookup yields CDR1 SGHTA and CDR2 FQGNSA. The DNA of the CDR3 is TGTGCCAGCAGCCTCGAGGTGGGCCGCAATCAGCCCCAGCATTTT. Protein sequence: CASSLEVGRNQPQHF.

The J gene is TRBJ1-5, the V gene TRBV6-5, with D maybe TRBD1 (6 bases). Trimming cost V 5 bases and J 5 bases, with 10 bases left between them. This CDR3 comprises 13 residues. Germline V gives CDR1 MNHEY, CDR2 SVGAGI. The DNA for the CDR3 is TGTGCCAGCAGTCGGGACAAGTATCAGCCCCAGCATTTT. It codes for CASSRDKYQPQHF.

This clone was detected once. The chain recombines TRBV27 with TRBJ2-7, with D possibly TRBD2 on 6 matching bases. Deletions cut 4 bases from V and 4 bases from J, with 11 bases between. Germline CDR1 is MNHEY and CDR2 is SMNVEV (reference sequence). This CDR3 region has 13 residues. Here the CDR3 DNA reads TGTGCCAGCAGTTCCCTCGGGAGTTACGAGCAGTACTTC. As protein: CASSSLGSYEQYF.

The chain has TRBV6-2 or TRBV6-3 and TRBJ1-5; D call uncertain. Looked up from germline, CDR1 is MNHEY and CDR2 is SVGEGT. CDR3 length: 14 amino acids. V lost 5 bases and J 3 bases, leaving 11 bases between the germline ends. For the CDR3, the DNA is TGTGCCAGCAGTGCAGGTATCCCCAATCAGCCCCAGCATTTT. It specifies CASSAGIPNQPQHF.

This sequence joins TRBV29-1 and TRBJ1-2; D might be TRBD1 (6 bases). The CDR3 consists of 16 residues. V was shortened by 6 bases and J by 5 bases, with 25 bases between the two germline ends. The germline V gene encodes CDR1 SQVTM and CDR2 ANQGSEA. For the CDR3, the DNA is TGCAGCGTCACCGGGACAAGGAGGGAAGGGGAGTATGGCTACACCTTC. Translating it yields CSVTGTRREGEYGYTF.